These 10 T cell receptor beta chains came from one sample sequenced in a study of shared clonotypes between healthy human individuals. Clones were sequenced by immunoSEQ multiplex PCR, and TCRdb holds only the in-frame ones, with some missing. The sample includes roughly 1 million clones, approximately 68% of them seen just once. Source material: memory CD4+ T cells sorted from blood. Subset: CD45RA-negative fraction. The source is a man aged 18 to 30 in good health.

J is TRBJ2-2 and V is TRBV11-2; 7 nucleotides line up with TRBD2. The CDR3 is 17 amino acids. Unmatched junction bases numbered 11, after V lost 3 bases and J lost 4 bases. Per germline, CDR1 SGHAT and CDR2 FQNNGV. This chain's CDR3 is CASSFWGLREGTGELFF. The CDR3 coding sequence is TGTGCCAGCAGCTTCTGGGGGTTAAGGGAGGGCACCGGGGAGCTGTTTTTT.

The V call is TRBV7-9, the J call TRBJ1-2; 8 bases are a match to TRBD1. The CDR3 has 13 residues. Germline V lookup: CDR1 SEHNR, CDR2 FQNEAQ (reference sequence). V shed 0 bases and J 8 bases; nucleotides not matched to a gene: 2. The CDR3 nucleotides are TGTGCCAGCAGCTTAGCACCAGGGGGCGGCTACACCTTC. Translated, it gives CASSLAPGGGYTF. Supplemented by reference TRBV7-9 and TRBJ1-2, the full variable domain reads DTGVSQNPRHKITKRGQNVTFRCDPISEHNRLYWYRQTLGQGPEFLTYFQNEAQLEKSRLLSDRFSAERPKGSFSTLEIQRTEQGDSAMYLCASSLAPGGGYTFGSGTRLTVV.

In its sample, this clone was seen a few times. The genes are TRBV18 and TRBJ2-4, with 9 bases identical to TRBD2. This CDR3 contains 15 residues. Germline V gene lookup returns CDR1 KGHSH and CDR2 LQKENI. V shed 3 bases and J 6 bases; nucleotides not matched to a gene: 6. CDR3 nucleotide sequence: TGTGCCAGCTCACCGGCGCGGGAGGGACGAAACATTCAGTACTTC. Amino acid sequence: CASSPAREGRNIQYF.

The V and J genes are TRBV30 and TRBJ1-1; 8 bases match TRBD1. Looked up from germline, CDR1 is GTSNPN and CDR2 is SVGIG (reference sequence). CDR3 length: 13 residues. The J segment lost 10 bases and the V segment lost 2 bases, leaving 9 bases of the junction unmatched. The chain's CDR3 is CAWSPRQGRRAFF. As DNA, the CDR3 is TGTGCCTGGAGTCCGCGACAGGGGAGGAGAGCTTTCTTT.

This clone was seen a handful of times. This chain's CDR3 is CASSLGWDSFYEQYF. The CDR3 bases are TGTGCCAGCAGTTTAGGGTGGGACAGCTTCTACGAGCAGTACTTC. The chain employs TRBV27 and TRBJ2-7; 7 nucleotides align to TRBD1. The CDR3 has 15 residues. V gave up 2 bases and J gave up 3 bases; unmatched junction bases: 7. CDR1 is MNHEY and CDR2 is SMNVEV in the germline V gene (reference sequence).

The V gene is TRBV4-1, the J gene TRBJ1-5, with 7 bases lining up with TRBD1. The CDR3 consists of 16 residues. From germline, CDR1 is MGHRA and CDR2 YSYEKL. Trimming cost V 1 base and J 6 bases; bases outside gene matches: 9. CDR3: CASSQGGSTGTQPQHF. DNA of the CDR3: TGCGCCAGCAGCCAAGGAGGGTCGACAGGGACTCAGCCCCAGCATTTT.

The chain uses TRBV5-1 and TRBJ1-2; tentative D call: TRBD1 (5 bases). With 1 base removed from V and 7 bases from J, the gap between germline ends came to 14 bases. This CDR3 comprises 14 residues. From germline, CDR1 is SGHRS and CDR2 YFSETQ. CDR3 in DNA: TGCGCCAGCAGCTTGTCGCAGGGCTTTGCTGGCTACACCTTC. It translates to CASSLSQGFAGYTF.

The chain recombines TRBV9 with TRBJ2-2; D could derive from TRBD1 or TRBD2 (5 bases each). This CDR3 is 15 amino acids long. Trimming left V 0 bases short and J 2 bases short, with 8 bases between. Per the germline V gene, CDR1 is SGDLS and CDR2 is YYNGEE. This chain's CDR3 is CASSVGGDNTGELFF. The CDR3 DNA reads TGTGCCAGCAGCGTAGGAGGGGACAACACCGGGGAGCTGTTTTTT.

The chain carries TRBV15 and TRBJ2-7; 12 nucleotides match TRBD2. V lost 1 base and J lost 3; bases outside the gene matches: 1. This CDR3 has 15 amino acids. Germline CDR1 is LNHNV and CDR2 is YYDKDF (reference sequence). CDR3 in DNA: TGTGCCACCAGCAGAGGGACTAGCGGGGTCTACGAGCAGTACTTC. It encodes CATSRGTSGVYEQYF.

DNA of the CDR3: TGCGCCAGCAGCCAACAATGGGGAAATGAAGCTTTCTTT. Translating it yields CASSQQWGNEAFF. The chain has TRBV4-1 and TRBJ1-1; unclear D gene. Germline CDR1 MGHRA, CDR2 YSYEKL. Trimming pared 2 bases from V and 7 bases from J, leaving 11 bases between. CDR3 length: 13 amino acids.